The 3 T cell receptor beta chains below all came from one sample that was sequenced in a study of cytomegalovirus exposure and HLA in healthy donors. It was with 60 Vbeta and 13 Jbeta primers that the PCR ran. Profiling relied on immunoSEQ multiplex PCR, and the TCRdb table lists in-frame clones only, not all of them. The data show roughly 100,000 clones, approximately 83% seen once. The sequencing sample was made of PBMCs. These TCRs come from a man in his forties or fifties in good health and CMV-seronegative.

CDR3 nucleotides: TGTGCCACCTCAGGGGGCGCCAAAAACATTCAGTACTTC. Protein sequence: CATSGGAKNIQYF. The chain couples TRBV28 to TRBJ2-4; TRBD1 matches 8 bases. The CDR3 is made up of 13 amino acids. Per germline, CDR1 MDHEN and CDR2 SYDVKM. Trimming took 10 bases from V and 1 from J; bases not matched to a gene: 3.

The chain recombines TRBV9 with TRBJ1-4, with D perhaps matching TRBD1 (6 bases). Trimming pared 3 bases from V and 6 bases from J, leaving 21 bases between. The CDR3 extends over 17 amino acids. Germline lookup yields CDR1 SGDLS and CDR2 YYNGEE. CDR3 nucleotides: TGTGCCAGCAGCGGTAGGTTCTCACAGGGCCGGGATGAAAAACTGTTTTTT. Translating gives CASSGRFSQGRDEKLFF.

The chain has TRBV6-5 and TRBJ2-1; 10 nucleotides align to TRBD2. V lost 6 bases, J lost 7 bases, and 9 bases stayed unmatched. This CDR3 spans 15 amino acids. The germline V gene encodes CDR1 MNHEY and CDR2 SVGAGI. CDR3 nucleotide sequence: TGTGCCAGCAGCCTCGGACTAGCGGTGGGAAATGAGCAGTTCTTC. It encodes CASSLGLAVGNEQFF.